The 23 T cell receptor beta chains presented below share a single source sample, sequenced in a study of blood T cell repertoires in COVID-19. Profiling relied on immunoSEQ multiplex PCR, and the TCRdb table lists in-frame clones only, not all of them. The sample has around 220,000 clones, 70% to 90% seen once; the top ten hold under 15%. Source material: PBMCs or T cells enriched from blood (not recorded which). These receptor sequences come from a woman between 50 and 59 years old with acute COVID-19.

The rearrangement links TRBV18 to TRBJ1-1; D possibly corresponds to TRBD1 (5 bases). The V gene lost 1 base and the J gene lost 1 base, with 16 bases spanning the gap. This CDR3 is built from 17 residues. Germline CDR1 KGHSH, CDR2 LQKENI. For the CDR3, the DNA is TGTGCCAGCTCACCACGGGTTTCGGGTAGGGGGAACACTGAAGCTTTCTTT. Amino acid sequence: CASSPRVSGRGNTEAFF.

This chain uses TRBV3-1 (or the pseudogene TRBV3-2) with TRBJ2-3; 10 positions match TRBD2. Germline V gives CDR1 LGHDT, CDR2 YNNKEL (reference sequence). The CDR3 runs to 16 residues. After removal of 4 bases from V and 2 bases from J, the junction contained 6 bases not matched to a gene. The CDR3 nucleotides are TGTGCCAGCAGCCGAGGGACTAGCGAATACACAGATACGCAGTATTTT. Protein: CASSRGTSEYTDTQYF.

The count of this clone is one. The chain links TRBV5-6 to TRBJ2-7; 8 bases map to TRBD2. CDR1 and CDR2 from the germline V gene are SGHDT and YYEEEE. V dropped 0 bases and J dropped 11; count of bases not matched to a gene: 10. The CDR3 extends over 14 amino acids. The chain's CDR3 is CASSLGTSPPIEYF. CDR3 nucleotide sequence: TGTGCCAGCAGCTTGGGGACTAGCCCCCCTATCGAGTACTTC.

The CDR3: CASSDGWGAGTGELFF. For the CDR3, the DNA is TGTGCCAGCAGCGACGGATGGGGCGCTGGCACCGGGGAGCTGTTTTTT. V gene TRBV4-2 combines with J gene TRBJ2-2; possible D gene TRBD1, 5 bases. The germline V gene has CDR1 LGHNA and CDR2 YNFKEQ. Trimming stripped 5 bases from V and 4 bases from J, with 17 bases between. The CDR3 is 16 residues long.

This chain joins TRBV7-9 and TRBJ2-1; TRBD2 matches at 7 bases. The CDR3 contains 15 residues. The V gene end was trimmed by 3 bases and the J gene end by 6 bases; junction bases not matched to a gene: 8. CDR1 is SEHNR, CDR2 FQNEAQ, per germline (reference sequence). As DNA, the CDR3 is TGTGCCAGCAGCTTCAGGGCGGGAGCGGGCAATGAGCAGTTCTTC. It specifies CASSFRAGAGNEQFF.

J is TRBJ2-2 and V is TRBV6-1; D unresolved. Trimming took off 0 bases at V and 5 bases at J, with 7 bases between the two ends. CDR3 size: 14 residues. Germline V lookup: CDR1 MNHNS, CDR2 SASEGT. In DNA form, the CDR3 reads TGTGCCAGCAGTGAAGCAGTACGGACCGGGGAGCTGTTTTTT. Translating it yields CASSEAVRTGELFF.

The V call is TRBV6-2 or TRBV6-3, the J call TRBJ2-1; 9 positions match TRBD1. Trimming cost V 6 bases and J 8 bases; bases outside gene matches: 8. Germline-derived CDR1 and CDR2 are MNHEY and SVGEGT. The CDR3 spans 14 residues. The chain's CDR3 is CASSPTGGGYEQFF. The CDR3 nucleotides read TGTGCCAGCAGCCCGACAGGGGGTGGTTATGAGCAGTTCTTC.

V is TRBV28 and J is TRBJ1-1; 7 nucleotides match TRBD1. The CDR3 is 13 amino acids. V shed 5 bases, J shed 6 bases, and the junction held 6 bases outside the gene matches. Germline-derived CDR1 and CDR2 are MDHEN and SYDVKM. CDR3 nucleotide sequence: TGTGCCAGCAGTGGGACAGCCCTAGCTGAAGCTTTCTTT. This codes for CASSGTALAEAFF. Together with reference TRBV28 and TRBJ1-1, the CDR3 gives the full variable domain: DVKVTQSSRYLVKRTGEKVFLECVQDMDHENMFWYRQDPGLGLRLIYFSYDVKMKEKGDIPEGYSVSREKKERFSLILESASTNQTSMYLCASSGTALAEAFFGQGTRLTVV.

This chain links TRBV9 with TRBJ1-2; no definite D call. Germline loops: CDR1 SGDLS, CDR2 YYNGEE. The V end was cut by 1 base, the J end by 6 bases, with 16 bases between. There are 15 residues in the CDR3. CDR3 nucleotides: TGTGCCAGCAGCGTAAGAGAGACAAGACGGAATGGCTACACCTTC. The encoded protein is CASSVRETRRNGYTF.

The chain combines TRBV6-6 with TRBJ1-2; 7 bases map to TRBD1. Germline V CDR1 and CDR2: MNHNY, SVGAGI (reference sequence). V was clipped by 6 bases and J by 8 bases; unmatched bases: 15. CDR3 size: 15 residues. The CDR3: CASRWLSRGRAGYTF. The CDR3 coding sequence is TGTGCCAGCAGATGGTTATCGAGGGGGCGGGCGGGCTACACCTTC.

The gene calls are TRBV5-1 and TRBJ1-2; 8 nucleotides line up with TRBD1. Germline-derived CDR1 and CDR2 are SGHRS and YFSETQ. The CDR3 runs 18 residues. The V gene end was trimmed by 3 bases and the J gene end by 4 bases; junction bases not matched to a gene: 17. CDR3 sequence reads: CASSYHLTSRTGPYGYTF. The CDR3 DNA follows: TGCGCCAGCAGCTATCACCTTACCTCCCGGACAGGGCCCTATGGCTACACCTTC.

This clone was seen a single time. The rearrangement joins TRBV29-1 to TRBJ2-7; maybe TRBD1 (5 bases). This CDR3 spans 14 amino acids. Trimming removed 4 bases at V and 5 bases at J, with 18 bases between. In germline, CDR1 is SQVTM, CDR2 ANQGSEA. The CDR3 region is CSVVGSLGANEQYF. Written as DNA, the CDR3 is TGCAGCGTTGTTGGGTCCCTAGGGGCAAACGAGCAGTACTTC.

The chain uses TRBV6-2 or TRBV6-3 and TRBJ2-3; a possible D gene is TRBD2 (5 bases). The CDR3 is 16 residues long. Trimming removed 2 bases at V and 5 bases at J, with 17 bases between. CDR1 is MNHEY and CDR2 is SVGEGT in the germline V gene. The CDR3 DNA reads TGTGCCAGCAGTTACCGGAGTAGCGTAGCTAGAGATACGCAGTATTTT. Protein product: CASSYRSSVARDTQYF.

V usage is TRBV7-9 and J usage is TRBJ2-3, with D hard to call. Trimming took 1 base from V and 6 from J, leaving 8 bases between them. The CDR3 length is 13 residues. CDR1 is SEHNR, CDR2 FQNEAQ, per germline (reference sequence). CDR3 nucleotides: TGTGCCAGCAGCTTAGTATCCTACGATACGCAGTATTTT. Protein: CASSLVSYDTQYF.

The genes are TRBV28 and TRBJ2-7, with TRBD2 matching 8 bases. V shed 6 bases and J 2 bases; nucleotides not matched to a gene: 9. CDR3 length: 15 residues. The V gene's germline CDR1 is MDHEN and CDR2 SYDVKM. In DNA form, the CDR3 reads TGTGCCAGCAGAACTCCGGGACTAGTCACCTACGAGCAGTACTTC. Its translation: CASRTPGLVTYEQYF.

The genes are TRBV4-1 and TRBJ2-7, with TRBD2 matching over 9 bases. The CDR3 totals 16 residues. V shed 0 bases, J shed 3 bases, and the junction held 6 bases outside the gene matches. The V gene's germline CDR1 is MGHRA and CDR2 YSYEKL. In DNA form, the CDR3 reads TGCGCCAGCAGCCAAGAGAAGCGACTAGCGGTCTACGAGCAGTACTTC. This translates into CASSQEKRLAVYEQYF.

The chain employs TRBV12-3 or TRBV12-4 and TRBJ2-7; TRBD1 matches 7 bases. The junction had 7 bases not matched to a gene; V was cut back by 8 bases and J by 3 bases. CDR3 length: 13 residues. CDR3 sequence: CASQWTGIYEQYF. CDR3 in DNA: TGTGCCAGCCAGTGGACAGGAATCTACGAGCAGTACTTC.

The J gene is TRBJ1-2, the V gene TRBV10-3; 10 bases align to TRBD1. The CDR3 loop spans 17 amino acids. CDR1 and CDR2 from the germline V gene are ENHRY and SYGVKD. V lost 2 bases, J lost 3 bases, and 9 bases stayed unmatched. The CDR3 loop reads CAISEGTGVQYDYGYTF. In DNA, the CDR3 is TGTGCCATCAGTGAGGGGACAGGGGTCCAATACGACTATGGCTACACCTTC.

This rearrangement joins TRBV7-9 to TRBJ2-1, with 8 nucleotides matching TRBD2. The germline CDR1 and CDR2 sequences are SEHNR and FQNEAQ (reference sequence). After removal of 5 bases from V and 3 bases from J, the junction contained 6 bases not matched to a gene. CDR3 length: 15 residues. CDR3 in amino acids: CASSQAGENYNEQFF. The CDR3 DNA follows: TGTGCCAGCAGCCAAGCGGGAGAAAACTACAATGAGCAGTTCTTC.

The CDR3 bases are TGTGCCAGTAGTATTTCGTCCCTGAGGGGGAAGGAGACCCAGTACTTC. Its translation: CASSISSLRGKETQYF. The chain uses TRBV19 and TRBJ2-5, with D tentatively TRBD1 (6 bases). Trimming left V 3 bases short and J 5 bases short, with 19 bases between. Germline values: CDR1 LNHDA, CDR2 SQIVND (reference sequence). This CDR3 contains 16 residues.

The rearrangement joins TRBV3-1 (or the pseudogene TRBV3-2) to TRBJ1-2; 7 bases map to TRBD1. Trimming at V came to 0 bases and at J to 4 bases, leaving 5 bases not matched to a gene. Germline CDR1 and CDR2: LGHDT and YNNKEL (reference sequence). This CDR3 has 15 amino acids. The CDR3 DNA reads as TGTGCCAGCAGCCAAGAGAAGACAGGGATCTATGGCTACACCTTC. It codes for CASSQEKTGIYGYTF.

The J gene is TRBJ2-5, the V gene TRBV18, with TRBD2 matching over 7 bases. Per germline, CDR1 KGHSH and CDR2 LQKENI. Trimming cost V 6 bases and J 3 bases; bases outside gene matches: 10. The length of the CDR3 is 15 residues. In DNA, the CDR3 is TGTGCCAGCTCCTCACCATTCGCGGGAGAAGAGACCCAGTACTTC. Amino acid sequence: CASSSPFAGEETQYF.

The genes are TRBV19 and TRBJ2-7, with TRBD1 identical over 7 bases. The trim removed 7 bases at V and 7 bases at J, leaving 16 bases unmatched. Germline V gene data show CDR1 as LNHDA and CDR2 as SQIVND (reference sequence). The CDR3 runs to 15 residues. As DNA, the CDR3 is TGTGCCAGTACAGCGACAGGGCCCAATCGTCGGGAGCAGTACTTC. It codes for CASTATGPNRREQYF.